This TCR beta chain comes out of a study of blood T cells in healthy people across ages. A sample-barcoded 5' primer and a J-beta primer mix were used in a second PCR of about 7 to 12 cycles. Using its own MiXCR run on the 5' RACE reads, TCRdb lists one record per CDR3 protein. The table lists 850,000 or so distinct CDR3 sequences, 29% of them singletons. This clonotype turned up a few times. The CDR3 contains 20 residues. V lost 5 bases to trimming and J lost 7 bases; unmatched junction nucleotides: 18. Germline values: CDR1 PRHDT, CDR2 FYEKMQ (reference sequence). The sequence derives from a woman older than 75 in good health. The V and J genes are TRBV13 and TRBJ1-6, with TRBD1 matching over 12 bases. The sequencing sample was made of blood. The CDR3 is CASSPTRFLGTGGKNSPLHF. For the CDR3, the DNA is TGTGCCAGCAGCCCAACCCGGTTCCTGGGGACAGGGGGCAAAAATTCACCCCTCCACTTT.